What follows are 26 T cell receptor beta chains derived from one specimen sequenced in a study of T-cell reconstitution after alpha-beta-depleted transplantation in children. Unique molecular identifiers were used to barcode this TCRbeta library. TCRdb re-derived calls from the PCR reads in MiXCR, one entry per CDR3 protein. The table lists a few hundred thousand distinct CDR3 sequences, around two fifths of them singletons. The sample in question was PBMCs, obtained before TCRalphabeta/CD19-depleted stem cell transplant. These receptors came from a girl aged 2-10 years with aplastic anemia, due to receive a stem cell transplant.

Details on this clonotype: The junction and the germline gene differ at one end; a read error may be behind it. This rearrangement joins TRBV6-5 to TRBJ2-2; the D gene is possibly TRBD2 (5 bases). Germline V lookup: CDR1 MNHEY, CDR2 SVGAGI. The CDR3 sequence is 11 residues long. For the CDR3, the DNA is TGTGCCAGCGGCGGCACCGGGGTGCTGTTTTTT. Protein product: CASGGTGVLFF.

This clonotype was found a few times. The chain links TRBV7-6 to TRBJ1-1; D is unclear. The germline V and J ends were trimmed by 0 bases and 0 bases, with 8 bases remaining between them. Germline V gene data show CDR1 as SGHVS and CDR2 as FNYEAQ. The CDR3 runs to 15 residues. The CDR3 region has the DNA TGTGCCAGCAGCTTAGCTCCGGGTGTGAACACTGAAGCTTTCTTT. This gives the protein CASSLAPGVNTEAFF.

This chain connects TRBV6-4 to TRBJ2-3; unclear D gene. Germline assignment: CDR1 MRHNA and CDR2 SNTAGT. CDR3 length: 18 amino acids. Trimming took off 0 bases at V and 2 bases at J, with 18 bases between the two ends. The CDR3 loop is CASSDSKVGATSTDTQYF. DNA for the CDR3: TGTGCCAGCAGTGACTCGAAAGTTGGAGCCACTTCCACAGATACGCAGTATTTT.

This clonotype was counted ten times or more. The rearrangement links TRBV14 to TRBJ2-1; D is unclear. The CDR3 totals 15 residues. Trimming pared 3 bases from V and 14 bases from J, leaving 23 bases between. CDR1 is SGHDN, CDR2 FVKESK, per germline. CDR3 protein: CASSQAFFSGFRKFF. CDR3 nucleotide sequence: TGTGCCAGCAGCCAGGCGTTTTTTTCCGGGTTTAGAAAGTTCTTC. The whole variable domain, filled in from reference TRBV14 and TRBJ2-1, reads EAGVTQFPSHSVIEKGQTVTLRCDPISGHDNLYWYRRVMGKEIKFLLHFVKESKQDESGMPNNRFLAERTGGTYSTLKVQPAELEDSGVYFCASSQAFFSGFRKFFGPGTRLTVL.

This clonotype is a singleton in its sample. It may be a read error: a sequence one base away is much more abundant. The CDR3 ends on some other residue instead of the conserved phenylalanine or tryptophan, so this is likely a read error. The V call is TRBV4-3, the J call TRBJ2-3; 7 bases line up with TRBD2. V shed 1 base, J shed 6 bases, and the junction held 10 bases outside the gene matches. Germline assignment: CDR1 LGHNA and CDR2 YSLEER. This CDR3 has 16 residues. DNA for the CDR3: TGCGCCAGCAGCCAAGGGACTGGCGGGGGATGGGATACGCAGTATCTT. This codes for CASSQGTGGGWDTQYL.

The table lists this clonotype with many counts. This rearrangement joins TRBV4-2 to TRBJ2-7, with no clear D. V gave up 0 bases and J gave up 4 bases, with 10 bases separating them. Germline assignment: CDR1 LGHNA and CDR2 YNFKEQ. This CDR3 spans 14 amino acids. CDR3 sequence (DNA): TGTGCCAGCAGCCAAGACTTTGACGGGTACGAGCAGTACTTC. Translation gives CASSQDFDGYEQYF.

The table lists this clonotype with a few counts. This chain links TRBV2 with TRBJ1-4; D uncertain. Germline values: CDR1 SNHLY, CDR2 FYNNEI. V was shortened by 1 base and J by 10 bases, with 16 bases between the two germline ends. The CDR3 length is 15 residues. CDR3 sequence: CASSEGVIGHGKLFF. CDR3 in DNA: TGTGCCAGCAGTGAAGGTGTTATTGGCCATGGAAAACTGTTTTTT.

The rearrangement joins TRBV20-1 to TRBJ2-3; 10 positions match TRBD2. Germline CDR1 is DFQATT and CDR2 is SNEGSKA (reference sequence). Trimming at V came to 3 bases and at J to 2 bases, leaving 8 bases not matched to a gene. This CDR3 contains 16 residues. The CDR3 region is CSASIPGTSATDTQYF. DNA for the CDR3: TGCAGTGCTAGTATCCCGGGGACTAGCGCCACAGATACGCAGTATTTT.

The table lists this clonotype with a count of one. This chain connects TRBV12-3 or TRBV12-4 to TRBJ2-7; 7 bases line up with TRBD1. The CDR3 runs 16 residues. V shed 6 bases, J shed 3 bases, and the junction held 14 bases outside the gene matches. The CDR3: CASSPPRGPSNYEQYF. The CDR3, as DNA: TGTGCCAGCAGCCCCCCGAGGGGGCCATCGAACTACGAGCAGTACTTC.

The gene calls are TRBV27 and TRBJ1-2, with TRBD1 matching 7 bases. Unmatched junction bases numbered 4, after V lost 4 bases and J lost 8 bases. Germline CDR1 MNHEY, CDR2 SMNVEV (reference sequence). This CDR3 spans 12 amino acids. CDR3 protein: CASSSRTGGYTF. CDR3 bases: TGTGCCAGCAGTTCCCGGACAGGCGGCTACACCTTC.

This chain connects TRBV25-1 to TRBJ2-3, with TRBD1 matching over 8 bases. Germline V gene lookup returns CDR1 MGHDK and CDR2 SYGVNS. This CDR3 comprises 11 residues. Trimming at V came to 8 bases and at J to 13 bases, leaving 8 bases not matched to a gene. CDR3 amino acids: CASGPETGEYF. DNA for the CDR3: TGTGCCAGCGGGCCGGAGACAGGGGAGTATTTT.

In its sample, this clonotype was seen a few times. This chain uses TRBV5-5 with TRBJ1-2, with D unresolved. The CDR3 runs to 12 residues. Germline V gene data show CDR1 as SGHKS and CDR2 as YYEKEE (reference sequence). The V end was cut by 0 bases, the J end by 10 bases, with 10 bases between. The DNA of the CDR3 is TGTGCCAGCAGCTTGGCTAGGGATATCTACACCTTC. It is translated as CASSLARDIYTF.

The genes are TRBV7-3 and TRBJ2-1, with 8 positions matching TRBD2. The length of the CDR3 is 14 residues. Looked up from germline, CDR1 is SGHTA and CDR2 is FQGTGA. V lost 2 bases to trimming and J lost 8 bases; unmatched junction nucleotides: 5. The CDR3 DNA sequence: TGTGCCAGCAGCTTAGGACTAGCAACTCATGAGCAGTTCTTC. Amino acid sequence: CASSLGLATHEQFF.

This clonotype was observed a few times. The gene calls are TRBV3-1 and TRBJ2-1, with D maybe TRBD2 (5 bases). Germline V gene data show CDR1 as LGHDT and CDR2 as YNNKEL (reference sequence). V dropped 4 bases and J dropped 8 bases, with 12 bases sitting between them. The CDR3 contains 13 residues. The CDR3 protein is CASSLPIGDEQFF. As DNA, the CDR3 is TGTGCCAGCAGCCTCCCCATCGGGGATGAGCAGTTCTTC.

Ten or more counts support this clonotype. The chain couples TRBV12-3 or TRBV12-4 to TRBJ2-1, with D hard to call. This CDR3 spans 15 amino acids. Trimming shortened V by 6 bases and J by 8 bases, and 20 bases separated the two germline ends. CDR3 sequence reads: CASSQVRILGHEQFF. The CDR3 DNA sequence: TGTGCCAGCAGCCAAGTTCGGATTCTCGGGCATGAGCAGTTCTTC.

Comments on this clonotype: A much larger clone lies one base from this, so it may be a read error. The chain is built from TRBV11-2 and TRBJ1-2, with D possibly matching TRBD1 (5 bases). Germline-derived CDR1 and CDR2 are SGHAT and FQNNGV. The CDR3 spans 14 residues. The CDR3 sequence is CASSLAPRASGYPF. CDR3 nucleotide sequence: TGTGCCAGCAGCTTAGCGCCCAGGGCTAGCGGCTACCCCTTC.

In its sample, this clonotype was seen a few times. The gene calls are TRBV2 and TRBJ2-3; the match to TRBD2 covers 7 bases. From germline, CDR1 is SNHLY and CDR2 FYNNEI. The V segment lost 6 bases and the J segment 1 base; nucleotides outside the gene matches: 4. The CDR3 consists of 14 residues. This chain's CDR3 is CASSSLARTDTQYF. CDR3 DNA: TGTGCCAGCAGCTCACTAGCGCGCACAGATACGCAGTATTTT.

This clonotype was counted a few times. This chain links TRBV28 with TRBJ2-1, with D possibly matching TRBD1 (5 bases). The CDR3 spans 13 residues. Germline V CDR1 and CDR2: MDHEN, SYDVKM. V lost 4 bases to trimming and J lost 7 bases, with 11 bases between them. CDR3 protein: CASSSSTVNEQFF. CDR3 coding DNA: TGTGCCAGCAGTTCCTCGACAGTAAATGAGCAGTTCTTC.

This clonotype was seen many times. This rearrangement joins TRBV5-1 to TRBJ2-7; the match to TRBD2 covers 13 bases. Germline V lookup: CDR1 SGHRS, CDR2 YFSETQ. The CDR3 length is 14 residues. V was pared by 0 bases and J by 7 bases, with 1 base of the junction left unmatched. CDR3 sequence (DNA): TGCGCCAGCAGCTTGGGGACTAGCGGGAGAGAGCAGTACTTC. The encoded protein is CASSLGTSGREQYF.

This clonotype was counted only a few times. J is TRBJ2-7 and V is TRBV20-1; D unclear. The CDR3 contains 12 residues. CDR1 DFQATT and CDR2 SNEGSKA come from the germline V gene (reference sequence). V gave up 6 bases and J gave up 2 bases, with 11 bases separating them. CDR3 nucleotides: TGCAGTGCCGAGACTGGGACCTACGAGCAGTACTTC. Its protein is CSAETGTYEQYF.

This clonotype was counted a few times. The gene calls are TRBV14 and TRBJ2-3; 9 bases line up with TRBD2. Germline CDR1 and CDR2: SGHDN and FVKESK. This CDR3 is built from 14 residues. V trimming: 5 bases; J trimming: 2 bases; junction bases outside the gene matches: 2. CDR3 sequence reads: CASSGGRDTDTQYF. The CDR3 coding sequence is TGTGCCAGCAGCGGCGGGAGGGACACAGATACGCAGTATTTT.

This chain links TRBV6-4 with TRBJ1-4, with a possible D match to TRBD1 (5 bases). The length of the CDR3 is 15 residues. Between the trimmed V and J ends, which lost 4 bases and 8 bases, there was a span of 17 bases. Germline values: CDR1 MRHNA, CDR2 SNTAGT. CDR3 in amino acids: CASSAGRAMGEKLFF. CDR3 sequence (DNA): TGTGCCAGCAGTGCGGGCAGGGCGATGGGAGAAAAACTGTTTTTT.

This clonotype has a handful of counts. CDR3 residues: CASSLVQGATYEQYF. The CDR3 DNA is TGTGCCAGCAGTTTGGTACAGGGGGCGACCTACGAGCAGTACTTC. This chain links TRBV6-5 with TRBJ2-7; 9 bases are shared with TRBD1. The CDR3 is 15 residues long. V dropped 4 bases and J dropped 2; count of bases not matched to a gene: 6. Germline lookup yields CDR1 MNHEY and CDR2 SVGAGI.

This rearrangement joins TRBV20-1 to TRBJ1-1, with D tentatively TRBD1 (6 bases). V dropped 3 bases and J dropped 5 bases, with 19 bases sitting between them. The CDR3 extends over 15 amino acids. CDR1 and CDR2 from the germline V gene are DFQATT and SNEGSKA (reference sequence). This chain's CDR3 is CSARPLAGVGTEAFF. The CDR3 nucleotides read TGCAGTGCTAGGCCGCTTGCAGGGGTAGGGACTGAAGCTTTCTTT.

The V gene is TRBV29-1, the J gene TRBJ2-7; TRBD2 matches 13 bases. CDR3 length: 15 residues. Germline V gene sequence: CDR1 SQVTM, CDR2 ANQGSEA. Trimming at V came to 1 base and at J to 3 bases, leaving 3 bases not matched to a gene. The CDR3 sequence is CSVEGTSGSFYEQYF. The CDR3 DNA follows: TGCAGCGTTGAAGGGACTAGCGGGAGTTTCTACGAGCAGTACTTC.

The rearrangement joins TRBV11-1 to TRBJ2-7; 12 bases line up with TRBD1. The CDR3 is 14 residues long. Germline assignment: CDR1 SGHAT and CDR2 FQDESV (reference sequence). V lost 10 bases and J lost 2; bases outside the gene matches: 6. This CDR3 reads CATSGTGGPYEQYF. CDR3 bases: TGTGCCACCTCCGGGACAGGGGGCCCCTACGAGCAGTACTTC.